One and the same sample provided the 26 T cell receptor beta chains below, sequenced in a study of tumor-infiltrating lymphocytes in primary liver carcinoma. From 500 ng of total RNA, TCR beta-specific cDNA was reverse-transcribed using a constant-region primer. Generation of the TCR beta libraries relied on three nested multiplex PCR rounds using slightly modified ARM-PCR. The first two PCR rounds, approximately 10 cycles each, used TRBV1-TRBV30 forward primers and a C-beta reverse primer. TCRdb redid the calling of the multiplex PCR reads with MiXCR, one entry per CDR3 protein. The sample lists tens of thousands of distinct CDR3 sequences, 65% to 85% occurring once. The study co-extracted DNA and RNA from about 19-30 mg of unsorted bulk tissue. Sequences were obtained from liver tumor tissue from sampling region 4. Subset of the sample: tumor region T4, right-lateral pole. The origin of the receptors is a woman aged 30 to 39 with primary liver carcinoma and hepatitis B virus infection.

Comment on this clonotype: One junction end disagrees with the germline gene, perhaps due to a read error. V and J are TRBV12-3 or TRBV12-4 and TRBJ1-5, with a weak D call TRBD1 (6 bases). The CDR3 runs to 14 residues. CDR3 nucleotide sequence: TGTGCCAGCAGTCCAACAGGGTTTACTCAGGCCCAGCATTTC. Residues: CASSPTGFTQAQHF.

The chain couples TRBV6-1 to TRBJ2-5, with D perhaps being TRBD1 or TRBD2 (5 bases each). The V end lost 0 bases, the J end lost 0 bases, and 11 bases lay between the germline ends. This CDR3 has 16 amino acids. CDR1 is MNHNS and CDR2 is SASEGT in the germline V gene. Here the CDR3 DNA reads TGTGCCAGCAGTGAAGCGGGCAGGGAGTACCAAGAGACCCAGTACTTC. Its protein is CASSEAGREYQETQYF.

As regards this clonotype: A read error may account for a junction end that differs from germline. The chain employs TRBV4-3 and TRBJ2-3, with 8 nucleotides matching TRBD2. The CDR3 is made up of 16 amino acids. Germline V gene lookup returns CDR1 LGHNA and CDR2 YSLEER. CDR3 region: CASSQDWGAGVGTRYF. The CDR3 nucleotides read TGCGCCAGCAGCCAAGACTGGGGAGCGGGAGTAGGTACGCGGTATTTT.

Comment on this clonotype: No conserved phenylalanine or tryptophan ends this CDR3, so it is likely a read error. V gene TRBV11-1 combines with J gene TRBJ1-1, with no clear D. From germline, CDR1 is SGHAT and CDR2 FQDESV (reference sequence). This CDR3 has 13 amino acids. The CDR3 nucleotides read TGTGCTAGCAGCTTCCCGCTGAACACTGAAGCTTTCTAT. Translating gives CASSFPLNTEAFY.

For this clonotype: The junction does not match germline at one end; this may be a read error. This chain joins TRBV29-1 and TRBJ1-1; 7 nucleotides align to TRBD1. This CDR3 contains 12 residues. CDR1 and CDR2 from the germline V gene are SQVTM and ANQGSEA. The CDR3 DNA sequence: TGCAGCACCGAGACAGGGAGCACTGAAGTTTTCTTT. Its translation: CSTETGSTEVFF.

For this clonotype: Without the conserved terminal phenylalanine or tryptophan, this CDR3 likely stems from a read error. V and J are TRBV4-3 and TRBJ2-3, with no clear D. Looked up from germline, CDR1 is LGHNA and CDR2 is YSLEER. The length of the CDR3 is 18 residues. The CDR3 spells CACSQSVWVGDPDDTQYY. The CDR3 region has the DNA TGCGCCTGCAGCCAGTCGGTCTGGGTGGGTGATCCCGATGATACGCAGTATTAT.

Remarks on this clonotype: One junction end does not reproduce the germline sequence, and a read error may be involved. The chain uses TRBV4-3 and TRBJ2-1; D is ambiguous. CDR3 length equals 14 residues. From germline, CDR1 is LGHNA and CDR2 YSLEER. This CDR3 is CAGSHTDLINEQFF. CDR3 in DNA: TGCGCCGGCAGCCACACAGACTTGATCAATGAGCAGTTCTTC.

Many counts were recorded for this clonotype. This may be a read error: a much more frequent sequence differs by one nucleotide. The chain joins TRBV13 to TRBJ1-2, with a weak D call TRBD1 (5 bases). The CDR3 is 14 amino acids. Germline-derived CDR1 and CDR2 are PRHDT and FYEKMQ (reference sequence). V lost 6 bases and J 4 bases, leaving 15 bases between the germline ends. CDR3 in DNA: TGTGCCAGCAGTGCATTTGGGACTGCCTATGGCTACACCTTC. Its protein product is CASSAFGTAYGYTF.

This clonotype occurred once. The rearrangement links TRBV11-2 to TRBJ2-2; D is ambiguous. Germline loops: CDR1 SGHAT, CDR2 FQNNGV. The CDR3 covers 16 residues. V was cut by 7 bases and J by 3 bases, with 18 bases left in between. The CDR3 region has the DNA TGTGCCAGCAACCCTGATCCCCAATTGGACACCGGGGAGCTGTTTTTT. It translates to CASNPDPQLDTGELFF.

This clonotype was found a few times. Germline is not matched at one junction end, which may reflect a read error. The CDR3 reads CASAWADSSGVNVLTF. In DNA, the CDR3 is TGTGCCAGCGCTTGGGCGGATAGCTCTGGGGTCAACGTCCTGACCTTC. The chain has TRBV5-8 and TRBJ2-6; D call uncertain. Germline V gene data show CDR1 as SGHTS and CDR2 as YDEGEE. This CDR3 spans 16 amino acids.

In this sample, this clonotype turned up a few times. This chain joins TRBV19 and TRBJ2-1; D gene uncertain. The CDR3 runs 15 residues. The germline gives CDR1 LNHDA, CDR2 SQIVND (reference sequence). The germline V and J ends were trimmed by 4 bases and 0 bases, with 10 bases remaining between them. The CDR3 region is CASSRSASSYNEQFF. In DNA, the CDR3 is TGTGCCAGTAGTAGATCCGCCAGCTCCTACAATGAGCAGTTCTTC.

By sample fraction, this clonotype is large (0.1 to 1%). The chain has TRBV6-5 and TRBJ1-2; 8 bases agree with TRBD1. Germline assignment: CDR1 MNHEY and CDR2 SVGAGI. V lost 3 bases to trimming and J lost 8 bases; unmatched junction nucleotides: 8. The CDR3 loop spans 14 amino acids. Written as DNA, the CDR3 is TGTGCCAGCAGTTATAACGGACAGGGCAGCGGCTACACCTTC. Protein: CASSYNGQGSGYTF.

The rearrangement joins TRBV11-2 to TRBJ2-5; 9 bases agree with TRBD1. There are 13 residues in the CDR3. Germline V gives CDR1 SGHAT, CDR2 FQNNGV. The V gene end was trimmed by 5 bases and the J gene end by 9 bases; junction bases not matched to a gene: 7. This CDR3 is CASSVGTGLAQYF. In DNA form, the CDR3 reads TGTGCCAGCAGCGTGGGGACAGGGTTGGCCCAGTACTTC.

Points on this clonotype: An end of the junction does not agree with germline; a read error may underlie this. CDR3 bases: TGCGCCAGCATACGGGCCGGTCTCACAGATACGCGGTATTTT. It is translated as CASIRAGLTDTRYF. The chain joins TRBV5-1 to TRBJ2-3; D remains unclear. This CDR3 spans 14 amino acids. Germline assignment: CDR1 SGHRS and CDR2 YFSETQ.

About this clonotype: The junction departs from germline at one end; a sequencing error may be responsible. The chain is built from TRBV29-1 and TRBJ1-1, with D tentatively TRBD1 (5 bases). The CDR3 loop spans 13 amino acids. The germline gives CDR1 SQVTM, CDR2 ANQGSEA. The CDR3 reads CSVYHCLDTEASF. Written as DNA, the CDR3 is TGCAGCGTTTATCACTGTCTGGACACTGAAGCTTCCTTT.

Concerning this clonotype: One junction end does not reproduce the germline sequence, and a read error may be involved. This chain joins TRBV6-1 and TRBJ2-5; D remains unclear. Germline CDR1 and CDR2: MNHNS and SASEGT. The CDR3 loop spans 14 amino acids. The CDR3 loop reads CASNERGRYSTQYF. CDR3 bases: TGTGCCAGCAATGAACGCGGAAGGTATTCTACACAGTACTTC.

A note on this clonotype: Without the conserved terminal phenylalanine or tryptophan, this CDR3 likely stems from a read error. The DNA is left out, because the CDR3 cannot be placed on it with certainty; the CDR3 is given as TCRdb lists it. V is TRBV7-8 and J is TRBJ2-3; the tabulated D call, TRBD2, remains unverified against the DNA. Germline CDR1 and CDR2: SGHVS and FQNEAQ. With termini counted, the CDR3 has 16 amino acids. CDR3 sequence: CASCLGAGGPGDTQCL.

A word on this clonotype: One junction end disagrees with the germline gene, perhaps due to a read error. The V and J genes are TRBV4-2 and TRBJ2-1; D remains ambiguous. The CDR3 runs to 18 residues. CDR1 and CDR2 (germline): LGHNA, YNFKEQ. For the CDR3, the DNA is TGTGCCACCAGCCAAGTAGTGAGCCTCCGAAGCTCCTACAATGAGGAGTTCTTC. This gives the protein CATSQVVSLRSSYNEEFF.

In regard to this clonotype: One end of the junction does not line up with germline, which may come from a read error. J is TRBJ1-4 and V is TRBV11-2; no reliable D call. The germline V gene has CDR1 SGHAT and CDR2 FQNNGV. This CDR3 has 12 amino acids. This CDR3 reads CAGSPWGGKLFF. In DNA, the CDR3 is TGTGCCGGCAGCCCTTGGGGTGGAAAACTGTTTTTT.

This chain connects TRBV11-2 to TRBJ2-5; D possibly corresponds to TRBD2 (6 bases). Germline V gene sequence: CDR1 SGHAT, CDR2 FQNNGV. This CDR3 region has 16 residues. The V end was cut by 6 bases, the J end by 10 bases, with 27 bases between. In DNA, the CDR3 is TGTGCCAGCAGATCTCGGGACTCGGCCCACCAAGAGGTCCAGTACTTC. This sequence encodes CASRSRDSAHQEVQYF.

A note on this clonotype: This may come from a read error, since a much larger clone is one base off. The rearrangement joins TRBV20-1 to TRBJ2-3, with D tentatively TRBD2 (5 bases). The CDR3 covers 15 residues. Trimming stripped 0 bases from V and 3 bases from J, with 13 bases between. Germline CDR1 DFQATT, CDR2 SNEGSKA (reference sequence). In DNA form, the CDR3 reads TGCAGTGCTAGAGATCCTAGCATAGAGACAGATACGCAGTATTTT. It encodes CSARDPSIETDTQYF.

Worth noting for this clonotype: No conserved phenylalanine or tryptophan ends this CDR3, so it is likely a read error. This chain joins TRBV28 and TRBJ2-4, with 8 nucleotides matching TRBD1. Germline assignment: CDR1 MDHEN and CDR2 SYDVKM. The CDR3 consists of 15 residues. V trimming: 9 bases; J trimming: 1 base; junction bases outside the gene matches: 8. The CDR3 bases are TGTGCCAGTAGCCACAGGGGGTGGGCCAAAAACATTCAGTACTTA. Translating it yields CASSHRGWAKNIQYL.

Note on this clonotype: Since no conserved phenylalanine or tryptophan closes the CDR3, a read error is the likely cause. This chain joins TRBV4-2 and TRBJ2-7; 10 positions match TRBD1. Per the germline V gene, CDR1 is LGHNA and CDR2 is YNFKEQ. This CDR3 has 18 amino acids. V was clipped by 3 bases and J by 6 bases; unmatched bases: 17. The CDR3 nucleotides read TGTGCCAGCAGCCAGGAGTACCTAGGACAGGGGGGACCGCGCGAGCAGTACTAC. Translation: CASSQEYLGQGGPREQYY.

This clonotype showed up just a few times. A clone one base away is much larger, so this may be a read error. The rearrangement links TRBV24-1 to TRBJ2-2, with D perhaps given as TRBD1 or TRBD2 (5 bases each). This CDR3 is 17 amino acids long. From germline, CDR1 is KGHDR and CDR2 SFDVKD. The CDR3: CATSPPGLGANTGELSF. DNA for the CDR3: TGTGCCACCAGCCCGCCGGGGCTCGGCGCGAACACCGGGGAGCTGTCTTTT.

This clonotype was detected once. One end of the junction varies from germline; a read error may be responsible. CDR3 sequence (DNA): TGTGCCGGCAGCTTATACAGGGGGACAGGAAACACCATATATTTT. Protein product: CAGSLYRGTGNTIYF. The V call is TRBV11-2, the J call TRBJ1-3; TRBD1 agrees at 8 bases. Germline V gives CDR1 SGHAT, CDR2 FQNNGV. The CDR3 runs to 15 residues.

As regards this clonotype: Sequence at one end of the junction differs from germline and may be a read error. This chain connects TRBV4-2 to TRBJ2-7; TRBD1 or TRBD2 may be the D gene (5 bases each). CDR1 is LGHNA, CDR2 YNFKEQ, per germline. This CDR3 is 18 amino acids long. CDR3: CASSQEHLGHGGPLEQYF. The CDR3 nucleotides read TGTGCCAGTAGCCAGGAACACCTAGGACATGGGGGACCGCTCGAGCAGTACTTC.